What follows describes a single T cell receptor beta chain. This entry is derived from a study of cytomegalovirus exposure and HLA in healthy donors. Between the trimmed V and J ends, which lost 4 bases and 4 bases, there was a span of 14 bases. The CDR3 totals 13 residues. Germline-derived CDR1 and CDR2 are GTSNPN and SVGIG (reference sequence). With 60 Vbeta and 13 Jbeta primers, the PCR was carried out. Method: immunoSEQ multiplex PCR; TCRdb's copy keeps in-frame clones and lacks some. The sample has about 180,000 clones; 65% to 85% are singletons. The sequencing sample was made of PBMCs. This TCR came from a man in his fifties or sixties in good health and CMV-seronegative. The chain employs TRBV30 and TRBJ2-7, with D possibly TRBD2 on 6 matching bases. CDR3 sequence: CAWITAGHYEQYF. CDR3 coding DNA: TGTGCCTGGATCACTGCGGGGCATTACGAGCAGTACTTC.